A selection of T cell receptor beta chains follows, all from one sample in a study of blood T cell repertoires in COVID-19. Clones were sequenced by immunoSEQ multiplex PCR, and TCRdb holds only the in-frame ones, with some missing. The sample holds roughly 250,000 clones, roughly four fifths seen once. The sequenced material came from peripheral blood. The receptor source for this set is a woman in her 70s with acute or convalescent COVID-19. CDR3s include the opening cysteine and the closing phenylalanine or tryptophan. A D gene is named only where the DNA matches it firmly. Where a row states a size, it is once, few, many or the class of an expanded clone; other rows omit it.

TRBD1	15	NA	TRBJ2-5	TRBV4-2	CASSLTGTVQETQYF	TGTGCCAGCAGCCTAACCGGGACAGTCCAAGAGACCCAGTACTTC
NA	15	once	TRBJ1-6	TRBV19	CASSTFDRANSPLHF	TGTGCCAGTAGTACCTTCGACAGAGCCAATTCACCCCTCCACTTT
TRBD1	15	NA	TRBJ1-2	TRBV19	CASSSSGTVNYGYTF	TGTGCCAGTAGTAGCTCCGGGACAGTTAACTATGGCTACACCTTC
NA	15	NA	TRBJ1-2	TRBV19	CASSVQGTPNYGYTF	TGTGCCAGTAGTGTTCAGGGGACCCCTAACTATGGCTACACCTTC
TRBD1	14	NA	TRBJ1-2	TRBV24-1	CATSEGGAAYGYTF	TGTGCCACCAGTGAAGGGGGCGCAGCCTATGGCTACACCTTC
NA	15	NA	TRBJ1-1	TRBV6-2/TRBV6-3	CASSYDSGTPVVAFF	TGTGCCAGCAGTTACGACTCCGGGACTCCTGTCGTGGCTTTCTTT
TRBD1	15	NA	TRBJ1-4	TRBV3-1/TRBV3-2	CASSQSPGGNEKLFF	TGTGCCAGCAGCCAAAGCCCAGGGGGTAATGAAAAACTGTTTTTT
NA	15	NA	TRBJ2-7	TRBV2	CASRASGGLSYEQYF	TGTGCCAGCAGGGCTTCAGGGGGGCTATCCTACGAGCAGTACTTC
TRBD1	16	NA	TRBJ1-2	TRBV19	CASSITPRTGGDGYTF	TGTGCCAGTAGTATTACCCCCCGGACAGGGGGCGATGGCTACACCTTC
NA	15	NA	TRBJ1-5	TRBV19	CASSIVGPGNQPQHF	TGTGCCAGTAGTATAGTGGGGCCCGGTAATCAGCCCCAGCATTTT
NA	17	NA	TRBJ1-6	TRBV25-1	CASSEFGRGQDNSPLHF	TGTGCCAGCAGTGAATTTGGGAGGGGCCAAGATAATTCACCCCTCCACTTT
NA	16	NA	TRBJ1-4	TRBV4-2	CASNTALQGDNEKLFF	TGTGCCAGCAACACCGCCTTACAGGGAGATAATGAAAAACTGTTTTTT
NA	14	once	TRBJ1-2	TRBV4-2	CASSQDPLTAGYTF	TGTGCCAGCAGCCAAGACCCCCTGACAGCTGGCTACACCTTC
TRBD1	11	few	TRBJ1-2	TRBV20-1	CSATGVHGYTF	TGCAGTGCCACAGGGGTTCATGGCTACACCTTC
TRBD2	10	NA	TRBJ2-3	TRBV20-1	CSALLAGPLF	TGCAGTGCTTTACTAGCGGGCCCCCTATTT
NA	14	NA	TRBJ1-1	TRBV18	CASSPAQEGTEAFF	TGTGCCAGCTCACCAGCACAGGAGGGCACTGAAGCTTTCTTT
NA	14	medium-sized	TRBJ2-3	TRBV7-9	CASSDPGGTDTQYF	TGTGCCAGCAGCGACCCGGGCGGGACAGATACGCAGTATTTT
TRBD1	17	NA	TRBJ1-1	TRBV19	CASSIGDRLLVSTEAFF	TGTGCCAGTAGTATTGGGGACAGATTGTTGGTCAGCACTGAAGCTTTCTTT
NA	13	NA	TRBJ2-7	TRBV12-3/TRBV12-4	CASSFRDNYEQYF	TGTGCCAGCAGCTTTCGGGACAACTACGAGCAGTACTTC
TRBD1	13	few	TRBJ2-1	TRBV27	CASSLWDSHEQFF	TGTGCCAGCAGTTTGTGGGACAGTCATGAGCAGTTCTTC
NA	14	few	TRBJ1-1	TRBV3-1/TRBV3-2	CASSQVEGETEAFF	TGTGCCAGCAGCCAAGTAGAAGGGGAAACTGAAGCTTTCTTT
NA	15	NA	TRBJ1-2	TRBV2	CASSEVEARNYGYTF	TGTGCCAGCAGTGAAGTTGAGGCAAGGAACTATGGCTACACCTTC
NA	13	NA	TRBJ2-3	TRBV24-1	CATSDLSTDTQYF	TGTGCCACCAGTGATTTGTCAACAGATACGCAGTATTTT
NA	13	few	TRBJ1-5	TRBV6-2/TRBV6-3	CASSSYRDQPQHF	TGTGCCAGCAGTTCGTACAGAGATCAGCCCCAGCATTTT
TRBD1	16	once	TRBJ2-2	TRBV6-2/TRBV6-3	CASSLRDREGTGELFF	TGTGCCAGCAGTTTACGGGACAGGGAAGGTACCGGGGAGCTGTTTTTT
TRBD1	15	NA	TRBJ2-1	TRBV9	CASSATGLAYNEQFF	TGTGCCAGCAGCGCGACAGGGCTTGCCTACAATGAGCAGTTCTTC
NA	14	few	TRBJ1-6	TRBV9	CASSVVPGNSPLHF	TGTGCCAGCAGCGTAGTCCCAGGCAATTCACCCCTCCACTTT
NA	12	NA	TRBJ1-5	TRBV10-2	CASRDGDQPQHF	TGCGCCAGCAGAGACGGGGATCAGCCCCAGCATTTT
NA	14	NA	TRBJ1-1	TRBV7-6	CASSLQGWGTEAFF	TGTGCCAGCAGCCTACAGGGATGGGGCACTGAAGCTTTCTTT
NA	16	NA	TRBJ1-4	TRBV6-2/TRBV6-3	CASSSGQNHLNEKLFF	TGTGCCAGCAGCTCCGGACAGAACCATCTAAATGAAAAACTGTTTTTT
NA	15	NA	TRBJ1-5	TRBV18	CASSPQGGGNQPQHF	TGTGCCAGCTCGCCCCAGGGAGGCGGCAATCAGCCCCAGCATTTT
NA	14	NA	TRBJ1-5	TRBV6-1	CASSEGGGGQPQHF	TGTGCCAGCAGTGAAGGGGGAGGGGGGCAGCCCCAGCATTTT
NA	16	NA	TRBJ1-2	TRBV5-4	CASSLALSIISYGYTF	TGTGCCAGCAGCTTGGCGTTATCTATCATTAGCTATGGCTACACCTTC
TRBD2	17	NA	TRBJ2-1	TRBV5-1	CASSLMLAGGIYNEQFF	TGCGCCAGCAGCTTGATGCTAGCGGGGGGGATTTACAATGAGCAGTTCTTC
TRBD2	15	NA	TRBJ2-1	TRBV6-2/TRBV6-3	CASSYLAGGYNEQFF	TGTGCCAGCAGTTACCTAGCGGGGGGTTACAATGAGCAGTTCTTC
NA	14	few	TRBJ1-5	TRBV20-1	CSASSDNENQPQHF	TGCAGTGCTAGTTCGGACAACGAAAATCAGCCCCAGCATTTT
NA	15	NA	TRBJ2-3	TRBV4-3	CASSQEIASTDTQYF	TGCGCCAGCAGCCAAGAGATAGCTTCCACAGATACGCAGTATTTT
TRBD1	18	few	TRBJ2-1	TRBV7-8	CASSFEYQNMAGGNEQFF	TGTGCCAGCAGCTTTGAGTACCAAAATATGGCAGGGGGAAATGAGCAGTTCTTC
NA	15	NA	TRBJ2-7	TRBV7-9	CASSKVGGGADEQYF	TGTGCCAGCAGCAAAGTAGGGGGGGGCGCGGACGAGCAGTACTTC
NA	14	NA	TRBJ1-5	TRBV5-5	CASSFEQGNQPQHF	TGTGCCAGCAGCTTTGAACAGGGCAATCAGCCCCAGCATTTT
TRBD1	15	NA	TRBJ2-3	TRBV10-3	CAISESGTGPNTQYF	TGTGCCATCAGTGAGTCCGGGACAGGGCCCAATACGCAGTATTTT
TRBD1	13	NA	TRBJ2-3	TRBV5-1	CASSDRGTDTQYF	TGCGCCAGCAGCGACAGGGGCACAGATACGCAGTATTTT
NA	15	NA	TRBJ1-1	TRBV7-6	CASSPVEVPNTEAFF	TGTGCCAGCAGCCCGGTCGAGGTACCGAACACTGAAGCTTTCTTT
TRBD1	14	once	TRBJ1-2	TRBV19	CASSSQGPTYGYTF	TGTGCCAGTAGTTCACAGGGGCCCACTTATGGCTACACCTTC